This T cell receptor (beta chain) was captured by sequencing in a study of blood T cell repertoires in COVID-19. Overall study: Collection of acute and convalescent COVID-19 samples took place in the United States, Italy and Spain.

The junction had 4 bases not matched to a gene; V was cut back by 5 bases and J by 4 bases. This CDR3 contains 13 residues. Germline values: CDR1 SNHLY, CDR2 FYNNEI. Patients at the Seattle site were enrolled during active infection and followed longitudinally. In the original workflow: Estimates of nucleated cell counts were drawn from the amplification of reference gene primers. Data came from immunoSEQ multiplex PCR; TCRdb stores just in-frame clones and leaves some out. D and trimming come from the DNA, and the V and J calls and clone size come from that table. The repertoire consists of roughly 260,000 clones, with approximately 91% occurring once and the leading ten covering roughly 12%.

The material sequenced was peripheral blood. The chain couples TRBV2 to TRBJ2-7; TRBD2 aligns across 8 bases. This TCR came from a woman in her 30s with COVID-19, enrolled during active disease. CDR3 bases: TGTGCCAGCAGTCTAGCGGGTGGGTACGAGCAGTACTTC. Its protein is CASSLAGGYEQYF.